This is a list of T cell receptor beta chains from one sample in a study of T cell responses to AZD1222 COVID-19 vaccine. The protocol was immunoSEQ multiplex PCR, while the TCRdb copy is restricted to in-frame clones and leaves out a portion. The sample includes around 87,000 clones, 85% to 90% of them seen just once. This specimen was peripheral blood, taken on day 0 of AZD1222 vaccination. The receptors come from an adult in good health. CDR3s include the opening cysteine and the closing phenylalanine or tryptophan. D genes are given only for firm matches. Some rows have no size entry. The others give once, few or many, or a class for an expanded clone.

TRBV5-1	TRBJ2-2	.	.	CASSTQGSGELFF	TGCGCCAGCAGCACTCAGGGTTCCGGGGAGCTGTTTTTT
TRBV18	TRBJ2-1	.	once	CASSPLPGERSHNEQFF	TGTGCCAGCTCACCCCTTCCGGGGGAGCGGAGTCACAATGAGCAGTTCTTC
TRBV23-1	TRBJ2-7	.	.	CASSQSVRIYEQYF	TGCGCCAGCAGTCAATCGGTCAGGATTTACGAGCAGTACTTC
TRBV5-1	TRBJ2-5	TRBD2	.	CASSLGPGLAGGGETQYF	TGCGCCAGCAGCTTGGGCCCTGGACTAGCGGGAGGTGGAGAGACCCAGTACTTC
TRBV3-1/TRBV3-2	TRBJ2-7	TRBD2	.	CASSLRLAGVLSEQYF	TGTGCCAGCAGCCTACGACTAGCGGGAGTATTATCCGAGCAGTACTTC
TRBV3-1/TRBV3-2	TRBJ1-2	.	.	CASSLDISVSSWFTF	TGTGCCAGCAGCCTCGATATTTCAGTTTCTAGTTGGTTCACCTTC
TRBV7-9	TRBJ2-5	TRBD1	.	CASDTRTGEETQYF	TGTGCCAGCGACACAAGGACAGGAGAAGAGACCCAGTACTTC
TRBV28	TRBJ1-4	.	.	CASSFAGANEKLFF	TGTGCCAGCAGTTTTGCGGGAGCTAATGAAAAACTGTTTTTT
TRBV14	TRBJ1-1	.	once	CASSLAGENTEAFF	TGTGCCAGCAGCTTAGCTGGAGAGAACACTGAAGCTTTCTTT
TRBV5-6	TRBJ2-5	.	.	CASSPLRGLQETQYF	TGTGCCAGCAGCCCCTTGCGGGGACTCCAAGAGACCCAGTACTTC
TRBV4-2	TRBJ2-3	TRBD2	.	CASSQEGGNSGRSDTQYF	TGTGCCAGCAGCCAAGAAGGCGGGAATAGCGGGAGATCTGATACGCAGTATTTT
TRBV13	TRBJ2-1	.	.	CASSTWTGYNEQFF	TGTGCCAGCAGCACCTGGACCGGCTACAATGAGCAGTTCTTC
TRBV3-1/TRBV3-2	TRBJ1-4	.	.	CASSLSPGTNEKLFF	TGTGCCAGCAGCCTTTCCCCGGGAACTAATGAAAAACTGTTTTTT
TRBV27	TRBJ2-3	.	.	CASPPPTQYF	TGTGCCAGCCCTCCTCCTACGCAGTATTTT
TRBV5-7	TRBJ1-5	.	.	CASSSRESDYQPQHF	TGTGCCAGCAGTAGCAGGGAGAGTGATTATCAGCCCCAGCATTTT
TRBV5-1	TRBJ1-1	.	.	CASSLNTLETGTEAFF	TGCGCCAGCAGCTTGAACACCCTCGAAACGGGAACTGAAGCTTTCTTT
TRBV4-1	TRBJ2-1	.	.	CASSQADRWEQFF	TGCGCCAGCAGCCAAGCGGATCGGTGGGAGCAGTTCTTC
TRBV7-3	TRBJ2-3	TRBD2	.	CASSFGGTTDTQYF	TGTGCCAGCAGCTTCGGGGGGACCACAGATACGCAGTATTTT
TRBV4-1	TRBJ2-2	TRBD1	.	CASSQIRGQGSGELFF	TGCGCCAGCAGCCAGATCCGTGGACAGGGGAGCGGGGAGCTGTTTTTT
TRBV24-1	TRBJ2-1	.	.	CATSDLGTSEQFF	TGTGCCACCAGTGATTTGGGTACCTCTGAGCAGTTCTTC
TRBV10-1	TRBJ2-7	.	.	CASSEVGGGPQYF	TGCGCCAGCAGTGAGGTCGGGGGAGGCCCTCAGTACTTC
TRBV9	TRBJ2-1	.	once	CASSVGLAVNNEQFF	TGTGCCAGCAGCGTAGGCCTAGCTGTTAACAATGAGCAGTTCTTC
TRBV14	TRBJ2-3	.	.	CASSQAERDTQYF	TGTGCCAGCAGCCAAGCAGAGAGAGATACGCAGTATTTT
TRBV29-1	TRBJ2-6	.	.	CSAGGPVQGGANVLTF	TGCAGCGCCGGAGGGCCAGTCCAGGGGGGGGCCAACGTCCTGACTTTC
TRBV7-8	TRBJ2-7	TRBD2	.	CASSLARRGSGSYYEQYF	TGTGCCAGCAGCTTAGCGCGTAGAGGTAGCGGGAGTTACTACGAGCAGTACTTC
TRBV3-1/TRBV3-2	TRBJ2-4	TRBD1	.	CASSLARDRTNIQYF	TGTGCCAGCAGCCTAGCCCGGGACAGAACAAACATTCAGTACTTC
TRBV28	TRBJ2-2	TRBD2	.	CASSRSRLAGGLGTGELFF	TGTGCCAGCAGCCGGAGCCGGCTAGCGGGAGGGTTAGGCACCGGGGAGCTGTTTTTT
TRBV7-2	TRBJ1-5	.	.	CASSLVPLLNQPQHF	TGTGCCAGCAGCTTAGTACCATTACTAAATCAGCCCCAGCATTTT
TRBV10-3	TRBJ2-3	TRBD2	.	CAISVGLAGEADTQYF	TGTGCCATCAGTGTGGGACTAGCGGGAGAGGCAGATACGCAGTATTTT
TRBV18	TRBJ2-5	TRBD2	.	CASSPFSGGLQETQYF	TGTGCCAGCTCACCTTTTAGCGGGGGGCTGCAAGAGACCCAGTACTTC
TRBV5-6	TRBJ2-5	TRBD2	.	CASSLKGSGGQETQYF	TGTGCCAGCAGCTTGAAGGGTAGCGGGGGCCAAGAGACCCAGTACTTC
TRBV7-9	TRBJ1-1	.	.	CASSLGLMNTEAFF	TGTGCCAGCAGCTTGGGGCTAATGAACACTGAAGCTTTCTTT
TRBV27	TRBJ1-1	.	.	CASGLEGPRVNTEAFF	TGTGCCAGTGGATTGGAGGGGCCTCGGGTGAACACTGAAGCTTTCTTT
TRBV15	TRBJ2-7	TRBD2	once	CATSDSGREMIYEQYF	TGTGCCACCAGCGATAGCGGGCGGGAGATGATTTACGAGCAGTACTTC
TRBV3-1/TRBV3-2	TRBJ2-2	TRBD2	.	CASRLASGHTGELFF	TGTGCCAGCAGACTCGCTAGCGGACACACCGGGGAGCTGTTTTTT
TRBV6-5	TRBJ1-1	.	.	CASSWALNTEAFF	TGTGCCAGCAGCTGGGCCCTGAACACTGAAGCTTTCTTT
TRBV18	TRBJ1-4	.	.	CASSPPLSSATNEKLFF	TGTGCCAGCTCACCACCCCTGTCCAGTGCAACTAATGAAAAACTGTTTTTT
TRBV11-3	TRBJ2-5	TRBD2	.	CASSFSGGSETQYF	TGTGCCAGCAGCTTTAGCGGGGGGTCGGAGACCCAGTACTTC
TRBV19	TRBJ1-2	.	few	CASSMPRGENYGYTF	TGTGCCAGTAGTATGCCTAGGGGGGAAAACTATGGCTACACCTTC
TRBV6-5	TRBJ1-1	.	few	CASCGQLNTEAFF	TGTGCCAGCTGCGGACAATTGAACACTGAAGCTTTCTTT
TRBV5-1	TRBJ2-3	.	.	CASSLDRGGSADTQYF	TGCGCCAGCAGCTTGGACAGGGGGGGATCGGCAGATACGCAGTATTTT
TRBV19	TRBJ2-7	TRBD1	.	CAIGGQNSEQYF	TGTGCCATTGGGGGACAGAATTCCGAGCAGTACTTC
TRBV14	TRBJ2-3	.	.	CASSQVTGTDTQYF	TGTGCCAGCAGCCAAGTAACGGGAACAGATACGCAGTATTTT
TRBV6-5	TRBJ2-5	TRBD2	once	CASSVLAGGGETQYF	TGTGCCAGCAGCGTACTAGCGGGAGGGGGAGAGACCCAGTACTTC